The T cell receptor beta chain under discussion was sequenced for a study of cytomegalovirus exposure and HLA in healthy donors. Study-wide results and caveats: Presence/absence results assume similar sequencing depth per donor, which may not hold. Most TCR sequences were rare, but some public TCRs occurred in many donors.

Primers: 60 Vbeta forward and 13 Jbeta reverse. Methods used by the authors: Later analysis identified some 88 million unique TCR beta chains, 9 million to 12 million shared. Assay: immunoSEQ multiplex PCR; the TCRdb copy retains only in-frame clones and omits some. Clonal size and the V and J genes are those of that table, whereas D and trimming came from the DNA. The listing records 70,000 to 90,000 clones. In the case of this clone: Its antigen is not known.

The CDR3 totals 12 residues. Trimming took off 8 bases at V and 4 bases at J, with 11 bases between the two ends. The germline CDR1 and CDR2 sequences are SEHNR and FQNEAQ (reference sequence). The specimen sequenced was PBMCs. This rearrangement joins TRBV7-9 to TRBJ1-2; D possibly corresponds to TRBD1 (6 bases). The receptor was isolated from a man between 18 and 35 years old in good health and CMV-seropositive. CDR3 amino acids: CASHPDSYGYTF. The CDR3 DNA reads TGTGCCAGCCACCCGGACAGCTATGGCTACACCTTC.